These 7 T cell receptor beta chains share one sample of origin, sequenced in a study of cytomegalovirus exposure and HLA in healthy donors. With 60 Vbeta and 13 Jbeta primers, the PCR was carried out. Sequencing used immunoSEQ multiplex PCR; TCRdb keeps in-frame clones, though not all of them. The table has about 180,000 clones, 80% seen once. Material for sequencing was PBMCs. Every receptor here comes from a man younger than 40 in good health and CMV-seropositive.

Comments on this clone: At one end the junction does not follow the germline gene, possibly because of a read error. The CDR3 here is CGAGRVGGYTF. The CDR3, as DNA: TGCGGTGCCGGGCGGGTGGGGGGCTACACCTTC. The chain combines TRBV20-1 with TRBJ1-2; D unresolved. Germline lookup yields CDR1 DFQATT and CDR2 SNEGSKA (reference sequence). The CDR3 extends over 11 amino acids.

V is TRBV15 and J is TRBJ2-3, with D unclear. The CDR3 spans 15 residues. V lost 0 bases and J 6 bases, leaving 13 bases between the germline ends. The germline gives CDR1 LNHNV, CDR2 YYDKDF (reference sequence). The CDR3 region is CATSRDLQASDTQYF. In nucleotides, the CDR3 is TGTGCCACCAGCAGAGATCTCCAGGCCTCTGATACGCAGTATTTT.

V gene TRBV27 combines with J gene TRBJ2-1; the match to TRBD1 covers 8 bases. After removal of 4 bases from V and 8 bases from J, the junction contained 7 bases not matched to a gene. CDR3 length: 14 residues. Germline-derived CDR1 and CDR2 are MNHEY and SMNVEV (reference sequence). The CDR3 DNA reads TGTGCCAGCAGTTCCCTAGACAGGGGTGATGAGCAGTTCTTC. This translates into CASSSLDRGDEQFF.

This chain uses TRBV10-3 with TRBJ2-2; 8 nucleotides align to TRBD1. This CDR3 has 16 residues. V lost 4 bases to trimming and J lost 3 bases; unmatched junction nucleotides: 7. The germline CDR1 and CDR2 sequences are ENHRY and SYGVKD. Here the CDR3 reads CAISVRSQGDTGELFF. For the CDR3, the DNA is TGTGCCATCAGTGTCCGTTCACAGGGGGACACCGGGGAGCTGTTTTTT.

This clone was seen once. The V and J genes are TRBV27 and TRBJ1-5, with D maybe TRBD1 (6 bases). There are 16 residues in the CDR3. Germline assignment: CDR1 MNHEY and CDR2 SMNVEV (reference sequence). V was cut by 4 bases and J by 0 bases, with 13 bases left in between. This chain's CDR3 is CASSSNRVNSNQPQHF. The CDR3 nucleotides read TGTGCCAGCAGTTCCAACAGGGTTAATAGCAATCAGCCCCAGCATTTT.

This chain links TRBV28 with TRBJ1-5; TRBD1 aligns across 9 bases. CDR3 length equals 16 residues. V was clipped by 5 bases and J by 6 bases; unmatched bases: 11. The germline CDR1 and CDR2 sequences are MDHEN and SYDVKM. The CDR3 here is CASSGTGTGITQPQHF. The CDR3 coding sequence is TGTGCCAGCAGTGGCACCGGGACAGGGATTACTCAGCCCCAGCATTTT. The variable domain in full, completed from reference TRBV28 and TRBJ1-5, reads DVKVTQSSRYLVKRTGEKVFLECVQDMDHENMFWYRQDPGLGLRLIYFSYDVKMKEKGDIPEGYSVSREKKERFSLILESASTNQTSMYLCASSGTGTGITQPQHFGDGTRLSIL.

The chain recombines TRBV27 with TRBJ1-1, with 11 bases lining up with TRBD1. Germline V gene lookup returns CDR1 MNHEY and CDR2 SMNVEV (reference sequence). The CDR3 is 15 amino acids. V lost 2 bases to trimming and J lost 6 bases; unmatched junction nucleotides: 5. CDR3 bases: TGTGCCAGCAGTTTAAGCGGACAGGGGGCCCCTGAAGCTTTCTTT. Its translation is CASSLSGQGAPEAFF.